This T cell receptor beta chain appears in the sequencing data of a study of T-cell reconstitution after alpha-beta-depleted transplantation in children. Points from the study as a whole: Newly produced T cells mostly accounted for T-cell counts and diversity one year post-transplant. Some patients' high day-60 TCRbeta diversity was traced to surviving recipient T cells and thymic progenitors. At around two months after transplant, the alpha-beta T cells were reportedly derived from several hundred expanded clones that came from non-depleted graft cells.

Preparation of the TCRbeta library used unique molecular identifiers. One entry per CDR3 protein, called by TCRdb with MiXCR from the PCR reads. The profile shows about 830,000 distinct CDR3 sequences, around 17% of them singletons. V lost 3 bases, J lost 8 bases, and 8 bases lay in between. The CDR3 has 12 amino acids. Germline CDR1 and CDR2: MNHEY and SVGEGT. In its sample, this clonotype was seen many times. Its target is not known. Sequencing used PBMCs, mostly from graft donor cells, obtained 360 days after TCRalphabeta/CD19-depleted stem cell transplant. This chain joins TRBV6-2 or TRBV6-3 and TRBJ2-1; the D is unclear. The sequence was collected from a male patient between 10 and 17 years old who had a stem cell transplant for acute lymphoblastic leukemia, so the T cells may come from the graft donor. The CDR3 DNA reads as TGTGCCAGCAGTTATCACTTCTATGAGCAGTTCTTC. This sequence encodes CASSYHFYEQFF.